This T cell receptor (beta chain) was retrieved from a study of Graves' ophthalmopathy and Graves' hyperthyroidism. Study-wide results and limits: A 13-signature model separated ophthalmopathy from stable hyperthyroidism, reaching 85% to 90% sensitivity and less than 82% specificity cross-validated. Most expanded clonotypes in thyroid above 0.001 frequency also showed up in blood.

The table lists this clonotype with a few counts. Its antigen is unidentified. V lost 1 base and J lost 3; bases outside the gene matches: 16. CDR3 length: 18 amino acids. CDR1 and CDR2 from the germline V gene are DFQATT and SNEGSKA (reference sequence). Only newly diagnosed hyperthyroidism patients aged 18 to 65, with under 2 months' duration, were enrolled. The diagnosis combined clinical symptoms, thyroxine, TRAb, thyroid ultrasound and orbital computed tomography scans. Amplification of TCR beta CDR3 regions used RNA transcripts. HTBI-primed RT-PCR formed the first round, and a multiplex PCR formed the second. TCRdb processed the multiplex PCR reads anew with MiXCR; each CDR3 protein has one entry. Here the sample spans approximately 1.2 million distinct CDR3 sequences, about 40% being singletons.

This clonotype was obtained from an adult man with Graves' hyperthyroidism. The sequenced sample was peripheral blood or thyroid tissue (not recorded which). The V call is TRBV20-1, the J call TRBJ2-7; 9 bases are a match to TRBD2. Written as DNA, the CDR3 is TGCAGTGCTAGAGGCCTCCCCGTGGGCGGGGGGGCTCGCTACGAGCAGTACTTC. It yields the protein CSARGLPVGGGARYEQYF.